This T cell receptor beta chain appears in the sequencing data of a study of blood T cells in healthy people across ages (dated by TCRdb to between 2014 and 2017). In terms of the full investigation: In model experiments, template switching captured about one uniquely barcoded TCR beta cDNA molecule for every two T cells. Using deep sequencing normalized with unique cDNA molecular identifiers, the study measured how TCR beta repertoire diversity changes with age. Four age groups were formed from the donors: young (average roughly 15 years), middle-aged (around 40), aged (over 55) and long-lived (less than 85). Donors of different ages were randomly distributed across sequencing lanes to avoid experimental bias. Two additional independent replicas of 1 million unique cDNA reads from the same blood draw were analyzed for two donors (one aged 18 to 30 and one aged 80 or older).

The 39 donors, aged about 6 to 95 years, were systemically healthy Caucasian individuals from Russia. Each donor gave 8 to 10 milliliters of peripheral blood, drawn into EDTA-treated Vacutainer tubes. PBMCs were isolated by Ficoll-Paque density-gradient centrifugation, with at least 7 million obtained per sample. Trizol reagent was used to extract total RNA from the PBMCs, yielding at least 5 micrograms per sample. The percentages of naive CD45RAhigh/CD27high T cells were determined by flow cytometry on a PBMC aliquot from every donor. Beyond this particular receptor, the publication reports: The CMV infection status of donors was not known, potentially confounding age-related changes in expanded clonotypes. Observed TCR beta diversity correlated strongly with the percentage of naive T cells measured by flow cytometry. As age increased, observed TCR beta diversity per million T cells dropped in a roughly linear way, and a significant reduction was already evident by age about 40. Bulk unsorted PBMC profiling prevented conclusive comparison of naive and antigen-experienced compartments. Estimates of total diversity from one million sequenced T cells were regarded as lower bounds and underestimates. Compared with the aged group, the long-lived group had more naive CD4+ T cells, fewer expanded clones and increased TCR diversity, a pattern suggesting age selection.

Regarding this clonotype: What this receptor recognizes is not known. Base quality data are lacking; no much larger clone is found one base away.

The library was obtained by 5' RACE. Sequencing relied on an Illumina HiSeq 2500. A second about 7 to 11 cycle PCR used a sample-barcoded 5' primer and a J-beta primer mix. A template-switch 5' adaptor carrying 12 random nucleotides introduced a unique molecular identifier onto each TCR beta cDNA molecule. Each sample yielded at least 2.5 million CDR3-containing paired-end reads. The Mint cDNA synthesis kit, primed by a TRBC-specific oligonucleotide, was used to synthesize first-strand cDNA from all RNA. Following uracil-DNA glycosylase treatment, all cDNA underwent a first 18-cycle PCR with the universal primers M1SS and BC2_uni_R. In the authors' own workflow: For normalization, 1 million high-quality reads, each with a distinct molecular identifier, were randomly selected from each sample. Instead of being binned into consensus sequences, reads that shared molecular identifiers were thrown out. MiTCR, run with a Q25 quality threshold and the strictest error-elimination algorithm, handled CDR3 identification, clonotype clustering and error correction. A nonparametric unseen species model with Euler transformation was used to estimate a lower bound on total TCR beta diversity. TCRdb reanalyzed the raw reads on its own, using fastp at Q25 for trimming and MiXCR for clone calling, and kept in-frame beta chains. Every entry covers one CDR3 protein and lists the most common genes and DNA from its rows. None of the V and J calls come from the authors' own analysis; TCRdb made them. The sample table holds some 1.5 million distinct CDR3 sequences, of which approximately 30% were seen once. Of the sample, 7% to 9% is held by the ten largest clones.

The CDR3 contains 15 residues, cysteine and phenylalanine counted. Only the CDR3 region is kept as DNA, spanning 45 bases read in frame from base 1. V was cut back by 4 bases and J by 7 bases, leaving a gap of 19 bases between them. Sequences MDHEN (CDR1) and SYDVKM (CDR2) are obtained from the germline V gene. The chain was built from TRBV28 and TRBJ2-5; possibly the D gene is TRBD2, per 5 matching bases. The sequence was obtained from a woman in her thirties in good health. The sequencing input was blood. Here is the DNA: TGTGCCAGCAGTTATCCCCCCCAAGCGGCGGGGACCCAGTACTTC. Its protein product is CASSYPPQAAGTQYF.